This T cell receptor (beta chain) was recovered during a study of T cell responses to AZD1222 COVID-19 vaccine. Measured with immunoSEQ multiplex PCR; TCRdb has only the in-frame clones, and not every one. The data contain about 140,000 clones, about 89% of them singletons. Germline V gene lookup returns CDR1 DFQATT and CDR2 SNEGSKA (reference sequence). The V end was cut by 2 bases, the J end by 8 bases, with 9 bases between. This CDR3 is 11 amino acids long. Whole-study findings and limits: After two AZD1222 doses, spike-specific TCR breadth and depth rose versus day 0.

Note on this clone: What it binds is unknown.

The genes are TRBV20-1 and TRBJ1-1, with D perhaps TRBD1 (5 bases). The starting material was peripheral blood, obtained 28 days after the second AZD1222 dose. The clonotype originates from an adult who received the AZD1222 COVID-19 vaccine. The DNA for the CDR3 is TGCAGTGCTAGAAAAACAGGAGAAGCTTTCTTT. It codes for CSARKTGEAFF.